The sequence of this T cell receptor beta chain was determined in a study of T cell repertoires in cytomegalovirus infection. The CDR3 covers 17 residues. CDR1 and CDR2 from the germline V gene are SGHVS and FNYEAQ. Trimming at V came to 5 bases and at J to 5 bases, leaving 14 bases not matched to a gene. This clonotype was counted at least ten times. The target antigen is unknown. Each CDR3 protein gets one entry after TCRdb re-called the reads with MiXCR. The sample comprises around 750,000 distinct CDR3 sequences, approximately 32% of which are singletons, and 12% rests with the top ten. The origin of this receptor is a human donor in good health (CMV status not recorded). Some clones in this sample may be carry-over from other donors' samples. The sample here was cultured CD8+ T cells from PBMCs, taken from culture after CMV antigen stimulation. The V call is TRBV7-6, the J call TRBJ2-1, with 8 bases matching TRBD2. CDR3 nucleotides: TGTGCCAGCAGCCGCCCGGTTAGCGGGGACTACCACAATGAGCAGTTCTTC. Amino acid sequence: CASSRPVSGDYHNEQFF.